This T cell receptor beta chain was observed in a study of beta chain features in type 1 diabetes. Notes on the study in general: Compared to healthy donors, patients appeared to have naive, central memory and Treg TCRB repertoires that were more alike. Researchers report that Type 1 diabetes patients had moderately but significantly shorter TCRB CDR3s across all four CD4+ subsets. A PCR bias possibly favoring shorter templates would apply equally to patients and controls. More deletions and fewer insertions at VDJ junctions were seen in type 1 diabetes patients.

This CDR3 has 13 residues. Looked up from germline, CDR1 is SQVTM and CDR2 is ANQGSEA. V lost 2 bases and J 4 bases, leaving 11 bases between the germline ends. This clone has only a few counts. Antigen: not known. Expressed TCRB transcripts got sequenced, as all isolated RNA was reverse transcribed. Deep immunoSEQ sequencing covered naive, central memory and regulatory T cell samples. Sequencing used immunoSEQ multiplex PCR; TCRdb keeps in-frame clones, though not all of them. Among 350,000 to 400,000 clones listed, around 13% were seen once. Material: naive CD4+ T cells from blood. This TCR was recovered from a young woman with type 1 diabetes. This chain uses TRBV29-1 with TRBJ2-5; a weak D match, TRBD2 (6 bases). CDR3 residues: CSVERNGGETQYF. The DNA for the CDR3 is TGCAGCGTTGAACGTAACGGGGGAGAGACCCAGTACTTC. Full variable domain (rest looked up from reference TRBV29-1 and TRBJ2-5): SAVISQKPSRDICQRGTSLTIQCQVDSQVTMMFWYRQQPGQSLTLIATANQGSEATYESGFVIDKFPISRPNLTFSTLTVSNMSPEDSSIYLCSVERNGGETQYFGPGTRLLVL.